The 16 T cell receptor beta chains reported below all come from one sample, sequenced in a study of T-cell memory formation after mild COVID-19. TCRdb fed the 5' RACE reads into MiXCR, producing one record per CDR3 protein. Here the sample spans fewer than 350,000 distinct CDR3 sequences, around 15% being singletons. Sequenced input: PBMCs or a T cell subset sorted from them (not recorded which). The receptors here all came from a man between 18 and 29 years old who had mild COVID-19 (a few samples of this study predate the infection). Cell type and time point are not known.

The chain is built from TRBV6-5 and TRBJ1-3; D unresolved. The germline V and J ends were trimmed by 0 bases and 0 bases, with 9 bases remaining between them. The CDR3 runs to 16 residues. Germline V gene lookup returns CDR1 MNHEY and CDR2 SVGAGI. The CDR3 sequence is CASSYSWSSSGNTIYF. The CDR3 DNA is TGTGCCAGCAGTTACTCGTGGTCGAGCTCTGGAAACACCATATATTTT.

This clonotype was counted between two and nine times. V and J are TRBV14 and TRBJ2-3, with D maybe TRBD1 (7 bases). The V gene's germline CDR1 is SGHDN and CDR2 FVKESK. The CDR3 totals 15 residues. V dropped 4 bases and J dropped 4 bases, with 15 bases sitting between them. The CDR3 DNA sequence: TGTGCCAGCAGCCCCTCAGGGGGAGGACCAGATACGCAGTATTTT. It specifies CASSPSGGGPDTQYF.

The gene calls are TRBV5-6 and TRBJ2-7; no clear D. The CDR3 sequence is 14 residues long. In germline, CDR1 is SGHDT, CDR2 YYEEEE. V was pared by 6 bases and J by 4 bases, with 17 bases between. CDR3 residues: CASMVRLTLYEQYF. The CDR3 DNA reads TGTGCCAGCATGGTCCGATTGACGCTTTACGAGCAGTACTTC.

The rearrangement uses TRBV12-3 or TRBV12-4 and TRBJ2-5; 13 nucleotides agree with TRBD2. The CDR3 runs 15 residues. V lost 5 bases, J lost 5 bases, and 5 bases stayed unmatched. CDR3 residues: CASSPGLAGSETQYF. Written as DNA, the CDR3 is TGTGCCAGCAGTCCGGGACTAGCGGGGTCGGAGACCCAGTACTTC.

V usage is TRBV24-1 and J usage is TRBJ2-5; 8 nucleotides align to TRBD1. Losses at the gene ends were 4 bases for V and 14 bases for J; bases not matched to a gene: 14. Germline lookup yields CDR1 KGHDR and CDR2 SFDVKD. The CDR3 has 14 amino acids. CDR3 protein: CATSDGQGEHPIYF. As DNA, the CDR3 is TGTGCCACCAGTGACGGACAGGGAGAGCATCCCATTTACTTC.

This clonotype turned up a few times. The gene calls are TRBV6-4 and TRBJ2-1; D is unclear. The germline V gene encodes CDR1 MRHNA and CDR2 SNTAGT. This CDR3 region has 12 residues. Trimming removed 6 bases from V and 7 bases from J, with 10 bases in between. This CDR3 reads CASRGLGNEQFF. For the CDR3, the DNA is TGTGCCAGCAGGGGGTTAGGAAATGAGCAGTTCTTC.

This clonotype was found a few times. The V gene is TRBV20-1, the J gene TRBJ2-3; 9 positions agree with TRBD2. CDR1 is DFQATT and CDR2 is SNEGSKA in the germline V gene (reference sequence). The CDR3 covers 13 residues. The V segment lost 8 bases and the J segment 0 bases; nucleotides outside the gene matches: 3. DNA for the CDR3: TGCAGTATCCTAGCGGGGAGCACAGATACGCAGTATTTT. It yields the protein CSILAGSTDTQYF.

CDR3 loop: CASSYGTGRNSPLHF. The CDR3 DNA sequence: TGTGCCAGCAGCTACGGGACAGGGAGGAATTCACCCCTCCACTTT. This sequence joins TRBV6-5 and TRBJ1-6, with 9 bases fitting TRBD1. CDR1 and CDR2 from the germline V gene are MNHEY and SVGAGI. CDR3 size: 15 residues. V lost 6 bases and J lost 7; bases outside the gene matches: 7.

At least ten counts were recorded for this clonotype. The chain combines TRBV20-1 with TRBJ2-7, with 11 nucleotides matching TRBD2. The CDR3 runs 17 residues. V shed 5 bases, J shed 4 bases, and the junction held 16 bases outside the gene matches. Per the germline V gene, CDR1 is DFQATT and CDR2 is SNEGSKA (reference sequence). The CDR3 reads CSALIIEGLAASYEQYV. Written as DNA, the CDR3 is TGCAGTGCTCTAATAATAGAGGGACTAGCGGCTTCGTACGAGCAGTACGTC.

The gene calls are TRBV27 and TRBJ2-7; 7 nucleotides match TRBD1. V lost 2 bases and J lost 2; bases outside the gene matches: 9. The CDR3 has 16 residues. Looked up from germline, CDR1 is MNHEY and CDR2 is SMNVEV (reference sequence). The CDR3 loop is CASSLPLRQGAYEQYV. DNA for the CDR3: TGTGCCAGCAGTTTACCCCTCAGACAGGGAGCCTACGAGCAGTACGTC.

This clonotype appeared a few times. V is TRBV29-1 and J is TRBJ2-5; either TRBD1 or TRBD2 may fit D (5 bases each). There are 13 residues in the CDR3. V lost 5 bases and J 2 bases, leaving 12 bases between the germline ends. Germline V CDR1 and CDR2: SQVTM, ANQGSEA. CDR3 amino acids: CSVKGTIQETQYF. CDR3 coding DNA: TGCAGCGTTAAAGGGACCATACAAGAGACCCAGTACTTC.

This sequence joins TRBV29-1 and TRBJ2-5; possibly TRBD2 for D (5 bases). Trimming shortened V by 4 bases and J by 4 bases, and 13 bases separated the two germline ends. Germline values: CDR1 SQVTM, CDR2 ANQGSEA. The CDR3 is 13 amino acids. CDR3 sequence: CSVGRGVPETQYF. The CDR3 DNA reads TGCAGCGTTGGTCGGGGAGTCCCAGAGACCCAGTACTTC.

The chain uses TRBV7-9 and TRBJ1-1, with D possibly matching TRBD1 (5 bases). Germline lookup yields CDR1 SEHNR and CDR2 FQNEAQ (reference sequence). This CDR3 spans 14 amino acids. V was trimmed by 6 bases and J by 1 base, leaving 12 bases between them. Here the CDR3 DNA reads TGTGCCAGCAGGACGGATGGGGGGAACACTGAAGCTTTCTTT. Translating it yields CASRTDGGNTEAFF.

The rearrangement links TRBV5-1 to TRBJ1-1, with 11 bases aligning to TRBD1. There are 15 residues in the CDR3. Germline CDR1 SGHRS, CDR2 YFSETQ. V gave up 4 bases and J gave up 4 bases; unmatched junction bases: 6. DNA of the CDR3: TGCGCCAGCAGCCCGGGGACAGGGGGAGGCACTGAAGCTTTCTTT. This codes for CASSPGTGGGTEAFF.

The chain is built from TRBV10-3 and TRBJ2-2; TRBD1 matches 7 bases. J gave up 5 bases and V 6 bases, and 0 bases lay outside the gene matches. This CDR3 has 12 amino acids. CDR1 and CDR2 (germline): ENHRY, SYGVKD. DNA of the CDR3: TGTGCCATCAGCAGGGGGACCGGGGAGCTGTTTTTT. Protein sequence: CAISRGTGELFF.

Here the CDR3 DNA reads TGCAGTGCTAGGAATAGGGCCTTCGCAACTAATGAAAAACTGTTTTTT. It encodes CSARNRAFATNEKLFF. The chain has TRBV20-1 and TRBJ1-4, with unresolved D. The CDR3 contains 16 residues. The V and J ends lost 3 bases and 0 bases respectively, with 14 bases between them. Germline V gene lookup returns CDR1 DFQATT and CDR2 SNEGSKA (reference sequence).